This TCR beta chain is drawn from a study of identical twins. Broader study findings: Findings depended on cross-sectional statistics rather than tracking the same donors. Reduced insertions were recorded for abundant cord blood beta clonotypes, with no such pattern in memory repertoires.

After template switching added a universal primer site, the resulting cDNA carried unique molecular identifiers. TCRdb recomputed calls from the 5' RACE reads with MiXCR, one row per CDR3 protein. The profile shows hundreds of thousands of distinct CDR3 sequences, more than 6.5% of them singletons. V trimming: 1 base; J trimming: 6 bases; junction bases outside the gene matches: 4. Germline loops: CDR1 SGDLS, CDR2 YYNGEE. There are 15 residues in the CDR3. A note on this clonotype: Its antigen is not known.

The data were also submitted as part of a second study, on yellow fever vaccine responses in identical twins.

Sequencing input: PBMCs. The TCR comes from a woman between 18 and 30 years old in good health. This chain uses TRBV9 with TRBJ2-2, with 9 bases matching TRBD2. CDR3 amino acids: CASSVLAGNPGELFF. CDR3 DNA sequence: TGTGCCAGCAGCGTACTAGCGGGGAATCCCGGGGAGCTGTTTTTT.